The 9 T cell receptor beta chains reported below all come from one sample, sequenced in a study of beta chain features in type 1 diabetes. The authors reverse transcribed all of the isolated RNA, so sequencing captured expressed TCRB transcripts. Libraries were prepared by immunoSEQ multiplex PCR; TCRdb keeps only in-frame clonotypes and omits some of them. The table records about 410,000 clones, 14% of them present only once. The sample comprised naive CD4+ T cells from blood. Receptors originate from a man younger than 45 in good health.

There are a few counts of this clone. The V call is TRBV7-8, the J call TRBJ1-2, with 8 positions matching TRBD1. The CDR3 is 14 residues long. Germline lookup yields CDR1 SGHVS and CDR2 FQNEAQ. V gave up 5 bases and J gave up 6 bases; unmatched junction bases: 8. CDR3 DNA sequence: TGTGCCAGCAGCCCAAGGACAGGGTTCGATGGCTACACCTTC. Translation gives CASSPRTGFDGYTF.

This clone has a handful of counts. J is TRBJ1-5 and V is TRBV30; weak D call: TRBD1 (6 bases). The CDR3 covers 13 residues. CDR1 GTSNPN and CDR2 SVGIG come from the germline V gene (reference sequence). V was clipped by 0 bases and J by 6 bases, with 9 bases between them. CDR3 nucleotides: TGTGCCTGGAGTGTAAGGGGGATTCAGCCCCAGCATTTT. This translates into CAWSVRGIQPQHF.

The chain is built from TRBV7-2 and TRBJ2-5; 9 bases line up with TRBD1. CDR3 length: 14 amino acids. J was trimmed by 5 bases and V by 7 bases; bases with no gene match: 8. Germline lookup yields CDR1 SGHTA and CDR2 FQGNSA. Written as DNA, the CDR3 is TGTGCCAGCACCGAGAACAGGGGGCTGGAGACCCAGTACTTC. Amino acid sequence: CASTENRGLETQYF. The full variable domain, with the rest looked up from reference TRBV7-2 and TRBJ2-5, is GAGVSQSPSNKVTEKGKDVELRCDPISGHTALYWYRQSLGQGLEFLIYFQGNSAPDKSGLPSDRFSAERTGGSVSTLTIQRTQQEDSAVYLCASTENRGLETQYFGPGTRLLVL.

This clone was observed a few times. V and J are TRBV11-3 and TRBJ2-1; D could derive from TRBD1 or TRBD2 (5 bases each). The germline V gene has CDR1 SGHNT and CDR2 YENEEA. Trimming cost V 5 bases and J 7 bases, with 15 bases left between them. The CDR3 runs 14 residues. The CDR3 DNA reads TGTGCCAGCAGCCACCTGGGGGTCGTTAATGAGCAGTTCTTC. It codes for CASSHLGVVNEQFF.

This clone was detected only a few times. The gene calls are TRBV6-1 and TRBJ2-7; 9 nucleotides line up with TRBD2. Trimming removed 4 bases from V and 3 bases from J; junction bases left unmatched: 1. Germline loops: CDR1 MNHNS, CDR2 SASEGT. This CDR3 has 13 residues. The CDR3 nucleotides are TGTGCCAGCAGTGTTAGCGGGAGCTACGAGCAGTACGTC. The encoded protein is CASSVSGSYEQYV.

J is TRBJ2-5 and V is TRBV5-4; 9 positions match TRBD2. CDR3 size: 16 residues. CDR1 SGHNT and CDR2 YYREEE come from the germline V gene (reference sequence). Trimming removed 7 bases from V and 7 bases from J; junction bases left unmatched: 17. The CDR3 DNA reads as TGTGCCAGCTCCAAATTCGCACTAGCGGGCGGAGGGACCCAGTACTTC. Translated: CASSKFALAGGGTQYF.

This clone showed up just a few times. This chain joins TRBV4-3 and TRBJ1-5, with D hard to call. CDR1 is LGHNA and CDR2 is YSLEER in the germline V gene. This CDR3 has 15 amino acids. V was clipped by 1 base and J by 4 bases, with 11 bases between them. This chain's CDR3 is CASSQVIGRNQPQHF. CDR3 nucleotide sequence: TGCGCCAGCAGCCAAGTTATAGGCCGTAATCAGCCCCAGCATTTT.

This chain joins TRBV4-3 and TRBJ2-1; TRBD2 matches at 9 bases. Losses at the gene ends were 1 base for V and 9 bases for J; bases not matched to a gene: 4. Germline V gives CDR1 LGHNA, CDR2 YSLEER. The length of the CDR3 is 14 residues. The CDR3 sequence: CASSQGSGGFEQFF. CDR3 bases: TGCGCCAGCAGCCAAGGTAGCGGGGGTTTTGAGCAGTTCTTC.

This clone appeared a few times. This rearrangement joins TRBV7-9 to TRBJ2-3; maybe TRBD1 (6 bases). The CDR3 length is 17 residues. Deletions cut 1 base from V and 6 bases from J, with 20 bases between. CDR1 SEHNR and CDR2 FQNEAQ come from the germline V gene (reference sequence). In DNA, the CDR3 is TGTGCCAGCAGCTTAGGAAGGATCGGACAGCTCCACGATACGCAGTATTTT. Protein: CASSLGRIGQLHDTQYF.